This TCR beta chain was sequenced during a study of blood T cell repertoires in COVID-19. The overall study: Sites across the United States, Italy and Spain contributed samples from acute and convalescent COVID-19. T cells, B-cell-depleted T cells, or PBMCs supplied cDNA or gDNA.

How the authors handled the data: Reference gene primer amplification gave estimated nucleated cell counts. Sequencing used immunoSEQ multiplex PCR; TCRdb keeps in-frame clones, though not all of them. D and trimming were read from the DNA, whereas the V and J calls and clone size are those reported in that table. The sample lists about 62,000 clones; 80% to 90% were seen once. Enrolled during active infection, Seattle patients were then followed longitudinally. Losses at the gene ends were 6 bases for V and 1 base for J; bases not matched to a gene: 9. Germline V gene lookup returns CDR1 MDHEN and CDR2 SYDVKM. The CDR3 loop spans 18 amino acids.

The clonotype was recovered from a woman aged 55-70 years with COVID-19, enrolled during active disease. The sequenced sample was peripheral blood. V usage is TRBV28 and J usage is TRBJ2-5; TRBD2 matches at 15 bases. The CDR3 protein is CASRRTSGRVVLQETQYF. Written as DNA, the CDR3 is TGTGCCAGCAGGAGGACTAGCGGGAGGGTCGTACTCCAAGAGACCCAGTACTTC.